This T cell receptor (beta chain) was identified during a study of blood T cell repertoires in COVID-19 (TCRdb year 2020). Regarding the study in general: Collaborator samples came from the United States, Italy and Spain and covered acute and convalescent phases of COVID-19. Where HLA class I and class II types were available, the types were taken from metadata supplied by the sample provider, not from assay-based typing. The samples were drawn from two sources: the first 160 participants of the ongoing ImmuneRACE study, and 1,254 subjects contributed by 6 global collaborators. The material from the prospective study consisted of cDNA or gDNA derived from T cells, B-cell-depleted T cells, or PBMCs. Subjects who had been exposed to COVID-19, were actively infected with it, or had recovered from it provided the deeply sampled blood TCRbeta repertoires that made up the dataset. A freely available public database, intended as a resource for researchers studying the immune response to SARS-CoV-2, is where the repertoires were released. The sample metadata nearly always contained a de-identified subject ID, COVID-19 status, age in years and sex. Here is what the overall study found, with its caveats: The amount of clinical and demographic metadata varied by source and participant and was provided uncurated.

Each collaborating institution followed its own protocols to collect whole blood in K2EDTA tubes. For TCRbeta analysis, collaborators shipped samples in one of three forms: frozen whole blood, isolated PBMCs, or DNA extracted from either of those sample types. This clone was counted between two and nine times. Its antigen remains undetermined. No base quality values were provided; no much bigger clone lies one nucleotide off. TCRbeta CDR3 regions were amplified from genomic DNA using the immunoSEQ Assay, a bias-controlled multiplex PCR. From the authors' description of their analysis: Nucleated cell counts per sample were estimated from amplification of reference gene primers within the assay. To quantify the absolute abundance of each unique TCRbeta CDR3 rearrangement, sequence reads were collapsed and filtered. Productive Simpson clonality was computed per sample as the square root of Simpson's diversity index over productive rearrangements. As stored in TCRdb, this immuneACCESS dataset retains in-frame rearrangements with V and J assigned. A fraction of the clones does not appear; measured against another copy, unresolved V genes explain less than half of the discrepancy, and the remainder lacks a known reason. The DNA gave D and trimming, while V, J and clone size come from that table. For this sample the table gives 30,000 or so clones, of which about 83% were detected only once. The top ten clones comprise roughly 3.5% of the sample.

This sequence was found in a man aged 50 to 60 with acute or convalescent COVID-19. Sequences were obtained from peripheral blood.

The CDR3 protein is CASSLTTGLEYEQYF. The nucleotide sequence reads TGCGCCAGCAGCTTGACCACCGGACTAGAGTACGAGCAGTACTTC. The rearranged chain carries TRBV5-1 and TRBJ2-7; the central 7 bases match TRBD2. Trimming takes 1 base off V and 4 bases off J; junction bases not matched to a gene: 8. Per the germline V gene, SGHRS is the CDR1 and YFSETQ is the CDR2. CDR3 length: 15 amino acids, cysteine to phenylalanine. Just CDR3 DNA is preserved here, 45 bases in frame from base 1. When the CDR3 is completed using the reference TRBV5-1 and TRBJ2-7 genes on either side, the full variable domain is KAGVTQTPRYLIKTRGQQVTLSCSPISGHRSVSWYQQTPGQGLQFLFEYFSETQRNKGNFPGRFSGRQFSNSRSEMNVSTLELGDSALYLCASSLTTGLEYEQYFGPGTRLTVT.